The rows below give T cell receptor beta chains drawn from one sample of a study of cytomegalovirus exposure and HLA in healthy donors. TCRdb's copy holds only in-frame clones and misses some; the assay was immunoSEQ multiplex PCR. The sample lists about 270,000 clones; roughly 88% were seen once. The specimen sequenced was PBMCs. The receptor source for this set is a man aged 35 to 55 in good health and CMV-seropositive. The CDR3 runs from the conserved cysteine through the conserved F or W. Each record gives: D gene, J gene, clone size, V gene, CDR3 protein, CDR3 DNA. D genes are given only for firm matches. A row's size may be missing; if present it is once, few, many or a size class.

NA	TRBJ1-1	few	TRBV5-1	CASSLGGRVDTEAFF	TGCGCCAGCAGCTTGGGGGGGAGGGTGGACACTGAAGCTTTCTTT
TRBD1	TRBJ2-5	NA	TRBV6-1	CASRATGGGETQYF	TGTGCCAGCAGGGCCACAGGGGGCGGGGAGACCCAGTACTTC
TRBD1	TRBJ2-5	NA	TRBV19	CASSDRGIGQETQYF	TGTGCCAGTAGTGACAGGGGAATTGGGCAAGAGACCCAGTACTTC
TRBD2	TRBJ2-1	NA	TRBV27	CASSLSSRTSNEQFF	TGTGCCAGCAGTTTATCGTCTCGGACTAGCAATGAGCAGTTCTTC
TRBD2	TRBJ2-7	NA	TRBV28	CASSLREAYEQYF	TGTGCCAGCAGTTTACGGGAGGCATACGAGCAGTACTTC
TRBD1	TRBJ1-5	NA	TRBV10-3	CAISEVGQGNQPQHF	TGTGCCATCAGTGAAGTGGGACAGGGAAATCAGCCCCAGCATTTT
NA	TRBJ1-5	NA	TRBV6-1	CASSEARGSGNQPQHF	TGTGCCAGCAGTGAAGCGCGGGGGTCAGGGAATCAGCCCCAGCATTTT
NA	TRBJ1-5	few	TRBV6-4	CASSEQSNQPQHF	TGTGCCAGCAGTGAGCAGTCCAATCAGCCCCAGCATTTT
TRBD2	TRBJ2-5	NA	TRBV4-1	CASSAGLAGIETQYF	TGCGCCAGCAGCGCGGGGCTAGCGGGAATAGAGACCCAGTACTTC
NA	TRBJ1-2	NA	TRBV12-5	CASGLVPGGTEGYTF	TGTGCTAGTGGTTTGGTACCGGGGGGTACTGAGGGCTACACCTTC
NA	TRBJ1-1	NA	TRBV6-5	CASSSLGGGQNTEAFF	TGTGCCAGCAGTTCCCTCGGGGGAGGGCAGAACACTGAAGCTTTCTTT
NA	TRBJ1-2	NA	TRBV28	CASTPGGSEPNYGYTF	TGTGCCAGCACCCCGGGGGGGTCGGAACCTAACTATGGCTACACCTTC
TRBD2	TRBJ2-2	NA	TRBV5-5	CASSRTSGTAGELFF	TGTGCCAGCAGCCGGACTAGCGGGACGGCCGGGGAGCTGTTTTTT
NA	TRBJ1-2	NA	TRBV7-3	CASSLAGGGTNYGYTF	TGTGCCAGCAGCTTAGCCGGGGGTGGGACCAACTATGGCTACACCTTC
TRBD2	TRBJ2-7	NA	TRBV7-9	CASSPGTSWEQYF	TGTGCCAGCAGCCCCGGGACTAGCTGGGAGCAGTACTTC
TRBD1	TRBJ2-7	NA	TRBV6-5	CASSRTGLTYEQYF	TGTGCCAGCAGCAGGACAGGGCTTACCTACGAGCAGTACTTC
NA	TRBJ1-2	NA	TRBV28	CASSLLTVFNYGYTF	TGTGCCAGCAGTTTATTGACAGTGTTTAACTATGGCTACACCTTC
NA	TRBJ2-7	NA	TRBV6-5	CASSYSRVMIGEQYF	TGTGCCAGCAGTTACTCTCGGGTAATGATTGGCGAGCAGTACTTC
NA	TRBJ2-2	NA	TRBV29-1	CSVDGNTGELFF	TGCAGCGTTGACGGGAACACCGGGGAGCTGTTTTTT
NA	TRBJ2-7	NA	TRBV6-5	CASSSSYWAEQYF	TGTGCCAGCAGTTCCAGTTATTGGGCCGAGCAGTACTTC
NA	TRBJ2-1	NA	TRBV5-1	CASSLEAGFNEQFF	TGCGCCAGCAGCTTGGAGGCAGGATTCAATGAGCAGTTCTTC
TRBD2	TRBJ2-3	NA	TRBV5-5	CASRGLVGLDTQYF	TGTGCCAGCCGCGGACTAGTCGGGCTAGATACGCAGTATTTT
NA	TRBJ2-1	NA	TRBV14	CASSQSPGRTEQFF	TGTGCCAGCAGCCAATCGCCAGGGCGTACTGAGCAGTTCTTC
NA	TRBJ2-5	NA	TRBV4-3	CASSQSNRDYQETQYF	TGCGCCAGCAGCCAAAGCAACCGGGACTACCAAGAGACCCAGTACTTC
TRBD2	TRBJ2-1	NA	TRBV6-4	CASTPTGGPVNEQFF	TGTGCCAGCACCCCTACGGGAGGGCCAGTGAATGAGCAGTTCTTC
TRBD1	TRBJ1-5	once	TRBV27	CASSLGQAVYSNQPQHF	TGTGCCAGCAGTTTAGGACAGGCCGTTTATAGCAATCAGCCCCAGCATTTT
NA	TRBJ2-5	NA	TRBV19	CASSITGQRSRTQYF	TGTGCCAGTAGTATAACAGGGCAGAGGAGTCGGACCCAGTACTTC
NA	TRBJ2-3	NA	TRBV21-1	CASSKRAGGPPDTQYF	TGTGCCAGCAGCAAAAGGGCGGGAGGGCCCCCAGATACGCAGTATTTT
NA	TRBJ1-3	NA	TRBV18	CASSPPSRRSGNTIYF	TGTGCCAGCTCACCACCGTCCCGTCGCTCTGGAAACACCATATATTTT
NA	TRBJ2-7	NA	TRBV5-8	CASSFAQGPPGEQYF	TGTGCCAGCAGCTTTGCCCAGGGGCCACCCGGTGAGCAGTACTTC
NA	TRBJ1-5	NA	TRBV7-2	CASSLTFQVDDQPQHF	TGTGCCAGCAGCTTGACGTTCCAGGTCGATGATCAGCCCCAGCATTTT
NA	TRBJ2-7	NA	TRBV7-2	CASSLGPPYEQYF	TGTGCCAGCAGCTTAGGTCCTCCGTACGAGCAGTACTTC
NA	TRBJ2-3	NA	TRBV5-1	CASSYSTGLSTDTQYF	TGCGCCAGCAGCTATTCAACAGGGTTAAGCACAGATACGCAGTATTTT
NA	TRBJ1-4	NA	TRBV7-9	CASSPTGLNEKLFF	TGTGCCAGCAGCCCTACAGGGCTCAATGAAAAACTGTTTTTT
NA	TRBJ2-7	NA	TRBV18	CASSHPRGPILYEQYF	TGTGCCAGCTCACACCCGCGGGGGCCCATTCTCTACGAGCAGTACTTC
TRBD1	TRBJ1-1	NA	TRBV6-5	CASSDPGQWAEAFF	TGTGCCAGCAGTGACCCGGGACAGTGGGCTGAAGCTTTCTTT
NA	TRBJ1-3	NA	TRBV11-2	CASSSLRISGNTIYF	TGTGCCAGCAGCTCACTACGGATCTCTGGAAACACCATATATTTT
NA	TRBJ1-5	few	TRBV5-5	CASSLLGGWDQPQHF	TGTGCCAGCAGCCTCTTAGGGGGTTGGGATCAGCCCCAGCATTTT
NA	TRBJ1-2	NA	TRBV19	CASSLREGYTF	TGTGCCAGTAGTCTCAGGGAAGGCTACACCTTC